This entry is about one TCR beta chain. The germline V gene has CDR1 SEHNR and CDR2 FQNEAQ (reference sequence). The ends lost 2 bases at V and 6 bases at J; junction bases unmatched: 7. The CDR3 has 14 residues. Here immunoSEQ multiplex PCR was the method, and the copy in TCRdb shows in-frame clones only, minus some. The data hold around 220,000 clones, with less than 90% observed a single time. This specimen comes from a study of blood T cell repertoires in COVID-19. Sequencing used peripheral blood. The J gene is TRBJ2-7, the V gene TRBV7-9, with 7 bases matching TRBD1. The sequence came from a man aged 30 to 45 with active or convalescent COVID-19. The CDR3 DNA sequence: TGTGCCAGCAGCTTAAATCCGGACAGGCTCGAGCAGTACTTC. Its protein product is CASSLNPDRLEQYF.